The 30 T cell receptor beta chains listed next were all sequenced from one sample in a study of blood T cell repertoires in COVID-19. Data came from immunoSEQ multiplex PCR; TCRdb stores just in-frame clones and leaves some out. The sample contains approximately 140,000 clones, roughly 87% of which appear only once. The sequencing sample was made of peripheral blood. The receptors were gathered from a woman aged 55-75 years with active or convalescent COVID-19.

The chain uses TRBV14 and TRBJ2-4; possible D gene TRBD1, 6 bases. CDR3 size: 13 residues. Germline values: CDR1 SGHDN, CDR2 FVKESK. Trimming took off 0 bases at V and 13 bases at J, with 13 bases between the two ends. CDR3 in DNA: TGTGCCAGCAGCCAAGAACAGGGAAGAGTCCAGTACTTC. Amino acids: CASSQEQGRVQYF.

The chain couples TRBV11-2 to TRBJ2-3, with 8 bases fitting TRBD2. After removal of 4 bases from V and 2 bases from J, the junction contained 5 bases not matched to a gene. Germline V gene data show CDR1 as SGHAT and CDR2 as FQNNGV. The CDR3 has 15 amino acids. CDR3 amino acids: CASSSKRGHTDTQYF. The DNA for the CDR3 is TGTGCCAGCAGCTCGAAGCGGGGGCACACAGATACGCAGTATTTT.

The V gene is TRBV25-1, the J gene TRBJ1-2, with TRBD1 matching over 8 bases. This CDR3 spans 14 amino acids. The ends lost 1 base at V and 8 bases at J; junction bases unmatched: 6. The germline V gene has CDR1 MGHDK and CDR2 SYGVNS. The CDR3 DNA reads as TGTGCCAGCAGTGAATGGTCAGGGGGCAGCGGCTACACCTTC. This sequence encodes CASSEWSGGSGYTF.

The rearrangement uses TRBV19 and TRBJ2-7; 7 bases are a match to TRBD1. V was pared by 3 bases and J by 3 bases, with 8 bases of the junction left unmatched. The CDR3 sequence is 15 residues long. Germline values: CDR1 LNHDA, CDR2 SQIVND (reference sequence). The CDR3 is CASSINKGQSYEQYF. CDR3 DNA: TGTGCCAGTAGTATTAATAAGGGACAGAGCTACGAGCAGTACTTC.

This clone has only a few counts. The V call is TRBV6-5, the J call TRBJ2-7; unclear D gene. CDR3 length equals 14 residues. Germline loops: CDR1 MNHEY, CDR2 SVGAGI. Deletions cut 4 bases from V and 6 bases from J, with 16 bases between. The CDR3 bases are TGTGCCAGCAGTTCCCATGACCGGGTGGGCGAGCAGTACTTC. Translating it yields CASSSHDRVGEQYF.

This clone was observed a single time. This sequence joins TRBV19 and TRBJ2-1, with a possible D match to TRBD1 (6 bases). The CDR3 has 13 amino acids. V was clipped by 3 bases and J by 14 bases, with 17 bases between them. CDR1 is LNHDA and CDR2 is SQIVND in the germline V gene (reference sequence). This CDR3 is CASSIQGLGEEFF. The CDR3 nucleotides are TGTGCCAGTAGTATCCAGGGGCTCGGGGAAGAGTTCTTC.

This clone was counted a few times. This chain connects TRBV25-1 to TRBJ1-2; the D gene is possibly TRBD1 (5 bases). Trimming took 6 bases from V and 4 from J, leaving 12 bases between them. From germline, CDR1 is MGHDK and CDR2 SYGVNS. This CDR3 spans 13 amino acids. CDR3 in amino acids: CASRMTVGYGYTF. CDR3 in DNA: TGTGCCAGCAGGATGACAGTCGGCTATGGCTACACCTTC.

CDR3 sequence reads: CASSSRLAGGLETQYF. The DNA of the CDR3 is TGTGCCAGCAGCTCACGATTAGCGGGGGGCCTCGAGACCCAGTACTTC. The chain uses TRBV5-6 and TRBJ2-5, with TRBD2 identical over 10 bases. The CDR3 is 16 amino acids. The J segment lost 5 bases and the V segment lost 3 bases, leaving 10 bases of the junction unmatched. CDR1 is SGHDT and CDR2 is YYEEEE in the germline V gene. Variable domain in full (rest from reference TRBV5-6 and TRBJ2-5): DAGVTQSPTHLIKTRGQQVTLRCSPKSGHDTVSWYQQALGQGPQFIFQYYEEEERQRGNFPDRFSGHQFPNYSSELNVNALLLGDSALYLCASSSRLAGGLETQYFGPGTRLLVL.

The CDR3 nucleotides are TGTGCCAGCAGTTTATACCTAGCGGATACGCAGTATTTT. It yields the protein CASSLYLADTQYF. The genes are TRBV27 and TRBJ2-3; a weak D match, TRBD2 (6 bases). The CDR3 has 13 residues. From germline, CDR1 is MNHEY and CDR2 SMNVEV (reference sequence). V lost 1 base and J 6 bases, leaving 8 bases between the germline ends.

J is TRBJ2-2 and V is TRBV7-8, with 11 bases aligning to TRBD2. The CDR3 has 16 residues. After removal of 5 bases from V and 7 bases from J, the junction contained 9 bases not matched to a gene. Germline V CDR1 and CDR2: SGHVS, FQNEAQ. The CDR3 spells CASSHRVAGGSGELFF. The CDR3 nucleotides are TGTGCCAGCAGCCATCGGGTAGCGGGGGGGAGCGGGGAGCTGTTTTTT.

The genes are TRBV10-3 and TRBJ1-3, with D possibly TRBD1 on 6 matching bases. Germline CDR1 is ENHRY and CDR2 is SYGVKD. The CDR3 extends over 17 amino acids. Trimming took off 3 bases at V and 2 bases at J, with 17 bases between the two ends. CDR3 nucleotide sequence: TGTGCCATCAGTGACCTAGGACAGCTCTTTCCTGGAAACACCATATATTTT. It codes for CAISDLGQLFPGNTIYF.

The genes are TRBV30 and TRBJ2-7, with 7 bases aligning to TRBD1. The germline CDR1 and CDR2 sequences are GTSNPN and SVGIG (reference sequence). The CDR3 runs to 15 residues. V shed 0 bases and J 2 bases; nucleotides not matched to a gene: 7. The CDR3 sequence: CAWSVPRTGTYEQYF. The CDR3 nucleotides read TGTGCCTGGAGTGTACCTCGGACAGGAACCTACGAGCAGTACTTC.

This chain connects TRBV5-3 to TRBJ1-1, with 7 bases fitting TRBD1. TRBV5-3 is given ORF status, its function remaining uncertain. Trimming cost V 6 bases and J 0 bases; bases outside gene matches: 8. CDR3 length: 15 residues. DNA for the CDR3: TGTGCCAGAAAGGGAACAGGGGCCATGAACACTGAAGCTTTCTTT. Translation: CARKGTGAMNTEAFF.

V usage is TRBV18 and J usage is TRBJ1-2; no clear D. V was trimmed by 1 base and J by 6 bases, leaving 12 bases between them. Germline values: CDR1 KGHSH, CDR2 LQKENI. The CDR3 consists of 14 residues. This CDR3 is CASSPLEQTNGYTF. CDR3 in DNA: TGTGCCAGCTCACCACTTGAACAGACTAATGGCTACACCTTC.

This clone was detected only once. The J gene is TRBJ2-1, the V gene TRBV7-9; a weak D match, TRBD2 (5 bases). The CDR3 has 16 residues. Trimming took 6 bases from V and 0 from J, leaving 15 bases between them. The V gene's germline CDR1 is SEHNR and CDR2 FQNEAQ (reference sequence). This CDR3 reads CASRPPPGSSYNEQFF. In DNA form, the CDR3 reads TGTGCCAGCAGGCCGCCCCCGGGGAGCTCCTACAATGAGCAGTTCTTC. Combining the CDR3 with reference TRBV7-9 and TRBJ2-1 gives the whole variable domain DTGVSQNPRHKITKRGQNVTFRCDPISEHNRLYWYRQTLGQGPEFLTYFQNEAQLEKSRLLSDRFSAERPKGSFSTLEIQRTEQGDSAMYLCASRPPPGSSYNEQFFGPGTRLTVL.

Of note for this clone: The same CDR3 can be traced to other DNA sequences in this sample. The chain combines TRBV11-2 with TRBJ2-7; TRBD1 is a possible D gene (6 bases). CDR1 SGHAT and CDR2 FQNNGV come from the germline V gene. The V and J ends lost 4 bases and 3 bases respectively, with 7 bases between them. The CDR3 totals 12 residues. The DNA for the CDR3 is TGTGCCAGCAGCTCACAGGGCTACGAGCAGTACTTC. Encoded protein: CASSSQGYEQYF. The full variable domain, completed using reference TRBV11-2 and TRBJ2-7, is EAGVAQSPRYKIIEKRQSVAFWCNPISGHATLYWYQQILGQGPKLLIQFQNNGVVDDSQLPKDRFSAERLKGVDSTLKIQPAKLEDSAVYLCASSSQGYEQYFGPGTRLTVT.

This rearrangement joins TRBV7-2 to TRBJ2-5; D ambiguous. V lost 5 bases and J 5 bases, leaving 9 bases between the germline ends. Germline CDR1 SGHTA, CDR2 FQGNSA. The CDR3 has 12 amino acids. For the CDR3, the DNA is TGTGCCAGCAGCCCAAACCGGGAGACCCAGTACTTC. Its translation: CASSPNRETQYF.

The rearrangement joins TRBV19 to TRBJ1-2; TRBD1 agrees at 10 bases. Trimming cost V 8 bases and J 0 bases; bases outside gene matches: 15. The CDR3 runs to 18 residues. The V gene's germline CDR1 is LNHDA and CDR2 SQIVND (reference sequence). The CDR3 region is CASGTSGTGDSANYGYTF. The CDR3 DNA sequence: TGTGCCAGTGGGACGTCAGGGACAGGGGACTCAGCTAACTATGGCTACACCTTC.

V is TRBV4-3 and J is TRBJ1-2; TRBD1 aligns across 8 bases. CDR3 length: 14 residues. The V gene end was trimmed by 3 bases and the J gene end by 7 bases; junction bases not matched to a gene: 7. Germline-derived CDR1 and CDR2 are LGHNA and YSLEER. This CDR3 is CASSQQTGGTGYTF. CDR3 nucleotides: TGCGCCAGCAGCCAGCAAACAGGGGGTACTGGCTACACCTTC.

The V and J genes are TRBV30 and TRBJ2-2, with D tentatively TRBD1 (6 bases). This CDR3 is 13 amino acids long. Germline CDR1 is GTSNPN and CDR2 is SVGIG (reference sequence). V shed 5 bases and J shed 1 base, with 8 bases lying between them. CDR3: CAWGQWNTGELFF. Written as DNA, the CDR3 is TGTGCCTGGGGACAGTGGAACACCGGGGAGCTGTTTTTT. Full variable domain (rest looked up from reference TRBV30 and TRBJ2-2): SQTIHQWPATLVQPVGSPLSLECTVEGTSNPNLYWYRQAAGRGLQLLFYSVGIGQISSEVPQNLSASRPQDRQFILSSKKLLLSDSGFYLCAWGQWNTGELFFGEGSRLTVL.

The rearrangement joins TRBV10-3 to TRBJ1-4; TRBD1 matches 7 bases. The CDR3 spans 13 residues. Germline V lookup: CDR1 ENHRY, CDR2 SYGVKD. The V and J ends lost 10 bases and 8 bases, in that order; junction bases with no gene match: 10. DNA for the CDR3: TGTGCCACTACTTTTCGGACAGGCGAAAAACTGTTTTTT. Its protein is CATTFRTGEKLFF.

This chain links TRBV19 with TRBJ1-1, with 7 bases fitting TRBD1. Trimming at V came to 2 bases and at J to 6 bases, leaving 9 bases not matched to a gene. This CDR3 contains 15 residues. Germline CDR1 reads LNHDA; CDR2 reads SQIVND (reference sequence). The CDR3 DNA sequence: TGTGCCAGTAGTATAATTCAGGGGGGCATGGCTGAAGCTTTCTTT. This gives the protein CASSIIQGGMAEAFF.

J is TRBJ2-5 and V is TRBV9, with 9 bases fitting TRBD2. V gave up 0 bases and J gave up 4 bases; unmatched junction bases: 10. This CDR3 contains 17 residues. Per the germline V gene, CDR1 is SGDLS and CDR2 is YYNGEE. The CDR3 sequence: CASSVGLAGDGGETQYF. DNA of the CDR3: TGTGCCAGCAGCGTAGGATTAGCGGGGGATGGGGGAGAGACCCAGTACTTC.

The chain has TRBV3-1 (or the pseudogene TRBV3-2) and TRBJ1-3; TRBD1 aligns across 10 bases. With V trimmed by 8 bases and J by 3 bases, 1 base remained unmatched. The CDR3 contains 13 residues. In germline, CDR1 is LGHDT, CDR2 YNNKEL (reference sequence). CDR3 region: CASGDRGGNTIYF. The DNA for the CDR3 is TGTGCCAGCGGGGACAGGGGTGGAAACACCATATATTTT.

This chain uses TRBV7-3 with TRBJ1-1, with D hard to call. This CDR3 region has 14 residues. Trimming left V 2 bases short and J 5 bases short, with 12 bases between. Germline V lookup: CDR1 SGHTA, CDR2 FQGTGA. In DNA form, the CDR3 reads TGTGCCAGCAGCTTATCGGTGGGAGGGACTGAAGCTTTCTTT. This translates into CASSLSVGGTEAFF.

The chain joins TRBV7-9 to TRBJ2-7, with 8 nucleotides matching TRBD1. The CDR3 spans 12 residues. Germline V lookup: CDR1 SEHNR, CDR2 FQNEAQ (reference sequence). Germline trimming cut 4 bases from V and 5 bases from J; bases unmatched to any gene: 1. The CDR3 loop is CASSSTGDEQYF. In DNA form, the CDR3 reads TGTGCCAGCAGCTCGACAGGGGACGAGCAGTACTTC. The variable domain in full, completed from reference TRBV7-9 and TRBJ2-7, reads DTGVSQNPRHKITKRGQNVTFRCDPISEHNRLYWYRQTLGQGPEFLTYFQNEAQLEKSRLLSDRFSAERPKGSFSTLEIQRTEQGDSAMYLCASSSTGDEQYFGPGTRLTVT.

V and J are TRBV3-1 (or the pseudogene TRBV3-2) and TRBJ1-3; D gene ambiguous. The CDR3 sequence is 15 residues long. V lost 0 bases to trimming and J lost 0 bases, with 6 bases between them. Looked up from germline, CDR1 is LGHDT and CDR2 is YNNKEL (reference sequence). The DNA of the CDR3 is TGTGCCAGCAGCCAAGACCGCAGCTCTGGAAACACCATATATTTT. The encoded protein is CASSQDRSSGNTIYF.

The rearrangement links TRBV7-8 to TRBJ2-3, with TRBD2 identical over 10 bases. The CDR3 extends over 16 amino acids. The V and J ends lost 1 base and 1 base, in that order; junction bases with no gene match: 2. Germline V lookup: CDR1 SGHVS, CDR2 FQNEAQ. The CDR3 region has the DNA TGTGCCAGCAGCTTAGGAGCGGGGGGGCGCACAGATACGCAGTATTTT. Its translation: CASSLGAGGRTDTQYF.

The chain joins TRBV6-5 to TRBJ1-1; TRBD1 is a possible D gene (6 bases). V was trimmed by 6 bases and J by 0 bases, leaving 14 bases between them. The CDR3 is made up of 15 amino acids. Germline CDR1 MNHEY, CDR2 SVGAGI. The DNA for the CDR3 is TGTGCCAGCAGCAAACAACAGGGAATGAACACTGAAGCTTTCTTT. Its translation is CASSKQQGMNTEAFF.

This clone was detected only a few times. This chain links TRBV10-3 with TRBJ2-4; tentatively, D is TRBD1 (6 bases). The CDR3 spans 14 residues. The V end lost 4 bases, the J end lost 5 bases, and 12 bases lay between the germline ends. Germline V gives CDR1 ENHRY, CDR2 SYGVKD. The CDR3 bases are TGTGCCATCAGTGGGTCAGGGGATGAAAACATTCAGTACTTC. This translates into CAISGSGDENIQYF.